What follows describes a single T cell receptor beta chain. Its antigen is unidentified. Trimming removed 2 bases at V and 2 bases at J, with 7 bases between. Germline V gives CDR1 SEHNR, CDR2 FQNEAQ (reference sequence). The CDR3 has 14 amino acids. These data originate in a study of memory CD4+ T cells and cytomegalovirus serostatus. The overall study: Of the healthy Belgian adults, under 10 were CMV seropositive and fewer than 30 seronegative. Study outcomes and limitations: The CMV-associated TCR signature appears largely within the CD4+ memory repertoire.

Some clones are missing from TCRdb's copy, which holds only in-frame ones; the method was immunoSEQ multiplex PCR. The table has about 100,000 clones, 80% seen once; the top ten hold approximately 4%. The sort gate was single viable CD3+CD4+CD8-CD45RO+ cells for memory CD4+ T cells. This receptor was taken from an adult in good health and CMV-seropositive. The chain carries TRBV7-9 and TRBJ1-3; D ambiguous. Sequencing was done on a sample of memory CD4+ T cells from blood. The CDR3 here is CASSLQVTGNTIYF. The CDR3 DNA reads TGTGCCAGCAGCTTACAGGTTACTGGAAACACCATATATTTT.